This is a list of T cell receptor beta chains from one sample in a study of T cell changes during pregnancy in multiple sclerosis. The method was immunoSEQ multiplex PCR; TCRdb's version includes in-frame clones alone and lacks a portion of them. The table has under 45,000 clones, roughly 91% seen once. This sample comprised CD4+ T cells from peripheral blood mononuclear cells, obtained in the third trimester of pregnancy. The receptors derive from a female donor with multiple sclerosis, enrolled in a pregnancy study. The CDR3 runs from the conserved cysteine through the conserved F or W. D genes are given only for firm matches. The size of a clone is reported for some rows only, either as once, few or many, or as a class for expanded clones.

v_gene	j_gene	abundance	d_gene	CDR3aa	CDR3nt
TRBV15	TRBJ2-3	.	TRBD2	CATSRGTSGSSDTQYF	TGTGCCACCAGCAGAGGGACTAGCGGGAGCTCAGATACGCAGTATTTT
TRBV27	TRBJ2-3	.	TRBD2	CASFPLAGVSDTQYF	TGTGCCAGCTTCCCTCTAGCGGGAGTGTCAGATACGCAGTATTTT
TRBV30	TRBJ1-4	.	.	CAWRVQARLFF	TGTGCCTGGAGAGTACAGGCCAGACTGTTTTTT
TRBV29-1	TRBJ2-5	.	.	CSVAPGVEIDGKTQYF	TGCAGCGTAGCCCCCGGGGTCGAGATTGATGGAAAGACCCAGTACTTC
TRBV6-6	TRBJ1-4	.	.	CASRGQLWGNEKLFF	TGTGCCAGCCGCGGGCAACTGTGGGGTAATGAAAAACTGTTTTTT
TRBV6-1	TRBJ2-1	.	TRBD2	CASKGLADNEQFF	TGTGCCAGCAAGGGACTAGCGGACAATGAGCAGTTCTTC
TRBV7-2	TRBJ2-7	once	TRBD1	CASSPRGTGFSYEQYF	TGTGCCAGCAGCCCCCGGGGGACAGGGTTCTCCTACGAGCAGTACTTC
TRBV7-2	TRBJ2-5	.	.	CASSFGQETQYF	TGTGCCAGCAGCTTCGGCCAAGAGACCCAGTACTTC
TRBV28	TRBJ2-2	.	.	CASGRGNTGELFF	TGTGCCAGCGGCAGGGGGAACACCGGGGAGCTGTTTTTT
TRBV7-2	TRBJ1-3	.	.	CASSPRGNTIYF	TGTGCCAGCAGCCCCAGGGGAAACACCATATATTTT
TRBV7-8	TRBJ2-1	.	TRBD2	CASSFRTSGGSNEQFF	TGTGCCAGCAGCTTCCGGACTAGCGGGGGCAGCAATGAGCAGTTCTTC
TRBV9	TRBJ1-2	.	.	CASSTLGGVYGYTF	TGTGCCAGCAGCACCTTGGGGGGGGTCTATGGCTACACCTTC
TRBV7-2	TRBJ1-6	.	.	CASSPYRESPLHF	TGTGCCAGCAGCCCCTACAGGGAGTCACCCCTCCACTTT
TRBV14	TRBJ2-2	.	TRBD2	CASSVAGGPGELFF	TGTGCCAGCAGCGTCGCGGGGGGCCCCGGGGAGCTGTTTTTT
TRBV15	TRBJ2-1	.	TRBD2	CATSTRLAGGVYNEQFF	TGTGCCACCAGCACTAGACTAGCGGGAGGGGTCTACAATGAGCAGTTCTTC
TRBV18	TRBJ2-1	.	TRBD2	CASSPLAGVRNEQFF	TGTGCCAGCTCACCACTTGCGGGGGTTAGGAATGAGCAGTTCTTC
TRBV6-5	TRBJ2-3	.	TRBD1	CASSYRQGNTDTQYF	TGTGCCAGCAGTTATAGACAGGGGAACACAGATACGCAGTATTTT
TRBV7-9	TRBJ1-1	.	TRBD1	CASSPDRANTEAFF	TGTGCCAGCAGCCCGGACAGGGCGAACACTGAAGCTTTCTTT
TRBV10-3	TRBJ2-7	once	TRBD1	CAISEWTGVYEQYF	TGTGCCATCAGTGAGTGGACAGGGGTCTACGAGCAGTACTTC
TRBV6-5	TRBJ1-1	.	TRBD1	CASSYRTGVGLTEAFF	TGTGCCAGCAGTTACCGGACAGGGGTCGGCTTGACTGAAGCTTTCTTT
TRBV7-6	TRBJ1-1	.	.	CASSLYSNWQTEAFF	TGTGCCAGCAGCTTGTACAGTAATTGGCAAACTGAAGCTTTCTTT
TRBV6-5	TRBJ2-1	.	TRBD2	CASSRSGGEGEQFF	TGTGCCAGCAGTCGTAGCGGGGGAGAGGGTGAGCAGTTCTTC
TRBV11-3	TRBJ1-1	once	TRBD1	CASSYSTGGMSSTEAFF	TGTGCCAGCAGCTACTCGACAGGGGGCATGTCGAGTACTGAAGCTTTCTTT
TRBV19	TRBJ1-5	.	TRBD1	CARQGASEPQHF	TGTGCCAGGCAGGGGGCCTCGGAGCCCCAGCATTTT
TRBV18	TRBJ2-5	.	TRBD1	CASSQGDRAGETQYF	TGTGCCAGCTCACAGGGGGACAGGGCTGGTGAGACCCAGTACTTC
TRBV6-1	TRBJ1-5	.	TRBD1	CASSERGNRDRGVYSNQPQHF	TGTGCCAGCAGTGAAAGGGGAAACCGGGACAGGGGGGTTTATAGCAATCAGCCCCAGCATTTT
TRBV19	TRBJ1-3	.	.	CASSGFSGNTIYF	TGTGCCAGTTCAGGGTTCTCTGGAAACACCATATATTTT
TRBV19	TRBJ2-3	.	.	CASSQGFPDTQYF	TGTGCCAGTAGCCAGGGTTTTCCAGATACGCAGTATTTT
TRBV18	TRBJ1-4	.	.	CASSPGEGREKLFF	TGTGCCAGCTCACCAGGTGAGGGCCGGGAAAAACTGTTTTTT
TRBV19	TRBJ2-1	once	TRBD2	CASTPGGVNEQFF	TGTGCCAGTACCCCGGGGGGGGTCAATGAGCAGTTCTTC
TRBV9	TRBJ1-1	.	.	CASSTNSFSGTEAFF	TGTGCCAGCAGCACTAACTCCTTCTCGGGCACTGAAGCTTTCTTT
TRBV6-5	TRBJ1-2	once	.	CASSPGYGYTF	TGTGCCAGCAGTCCGGGCTATGGCTACACCTTC
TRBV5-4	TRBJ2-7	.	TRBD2	CASRTSSGSSYEQYF	TGTGCCAGCCGCACATCTAGCGGGAGTTCCTACGAGCAGTACTTC
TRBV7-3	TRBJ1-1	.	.	CASSSQVGPLSEAFF	TGTGCCAGCAGCTCCCAAGTGGGGCCACTTTCTGAAGCTTTCTTT
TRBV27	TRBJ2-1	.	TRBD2	CASSSRGLAVYNEQFF	TGTGCCAGCAGCTCCCGAGGGCTAGCGGTATACAATGAGCAGTTCTTC
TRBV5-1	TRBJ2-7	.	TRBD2	CASRRGLAPSYEQYF	TGCGCCAGCAGACGTGGACTAGCTCCTTCCTACGAGCAGTACTTC
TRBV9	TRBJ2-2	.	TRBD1	CASSPRQGIHTGELFF	TGTGCCAGCAGCCCCCGACAGGGTATCCACACCGGGGAGCTGTTTTTT
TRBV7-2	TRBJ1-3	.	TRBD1	CASSLVMAGGGNTIYF	TGTGCCAGCAGCTTAGTGATGGCAGGGGGTGGAAACACCATATATTTT
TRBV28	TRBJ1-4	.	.	CASSLGQSRGEKLFF	TGTGCCAGCAGTTTAGGACAGTCCCGGGGTGAAAAACTGTTTTTT
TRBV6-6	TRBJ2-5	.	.	CASSSRDTIQETQYF	TGTGCCAGCAGTTCCCGGGACACAATCCAAGAGACCCAGTACTTC
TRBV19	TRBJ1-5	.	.	CASGSRGFGNQPQHF	TGTGCCAGTGGCTCGAGGGGGTTTGGCAATCAGCCCCAGCATTTT
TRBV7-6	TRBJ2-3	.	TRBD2	CASSLVPGGGPTDTQYF	TGTGCCAGCAGCTTAGTTCCTGGCGGGGGACCGACAGATACGCAGTATTTT
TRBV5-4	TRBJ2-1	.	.	CASSTRDPYNEQFF	TGTGCCAGCAGCACCCGGGATCCCTACAATGAGCAGTTCTTC